This is a list of T cell receptor beta chains from one sample in a study of post-analysis software for immune sequencing data. TCRdb fed the PCR reads into MiXCR, producing one record per CDR3 protein. The sample yields under 200,000 distinct CDR3 sequences, roughly 35% seen once. The sample was blood, taken after autologous hematopoietic stem cell transplantation. Source of these receptors: a girl between 10 and 17 years old with multiple sclerosis. The CDR3 runs from the conserved cysteine through the conserved F or W. The D gene is left open where the match is weak. Some rows mark clone size as missing; the rest say once, few, many or name a class of expanded clone.

-	TRBJ2-2	TRBD2	TRBV9	CASSVTSERGGELFF	TGTGCCAGCAGCGTAACTAGCGAGAGAGGGGGGGAGCTGTTTTTT
-	TRBJ2-1	TRBD2	TRBV6-1	CVSTLWEGYEQFF	TGTGTCAGCACCCTCTGGGAGGGGTACGAGCAGTTCTTC
-	TRBJ1-2	TRBD1	TRBV9	CASSVVPDRGDGYTF	TGTGCCAGCAGCGTAGTACCGGACAGGGGAGATGGCTACACCTTC
many	TRBJ2-5	-	TRBV29-1	CSVEGRASRETQYF	TGCAGCGTTGAGGGGCGGGCTAGCCGAGAGACCCAGTACTTC
-	TRBJ1-2	-	TRBV18	CASSPKQGSDGYTF	TGTGCCAGCTCACCAAAACAGGGTTCTGATGGCTACACCTTC
-	TRBJ2-3	-	TRBV20-1	CGADRPQHSTDTQYF	TGCGGTGCCGACCGACCTCAGCATAGCACAGATACGCAGTATTTT
-	TRBJ2-3	TRBD2	TRBV7-2	CASSLTSGSMDTQYF	TGTGCCAGCAGCTTAACTAGCGGGAGCATGGATACGCAGTATTTT
few	TRBJ2-7	TRBD2	TRBV12-3/TRBV12-4	CASSNSGSGTYEQYF	TGTGCCAGCAGTAATAGCGGGAGTGGGACCTACGAGCAGTACTTC
few	TRBJ2-1	TRBD2	TRBV2	CASSDGLGDYNEQFF	TGTGCCAGCAGTGACGGACTAGGGGACTACAATGAGCAGTTCTTC
-	TRBJ1-2	-	TRBV28	CASSLGPSGNGYTF	TGTGCCAGCAGTTTAGGACCTTCTGGGAATGGCTACACCTTC
many	TRBJ2-1	-	TRBV11-2	CASSFDFNEQFF	TGTGCCAGCAGCTTCGACTTCAATGAGCAGTTCTTC
few	TRBJ2-3	TRBD2	TRBV7-6	CASSFPLAGVPKADTQYF	TGTGCCAGCAGCTTCCCATTAGCGGGAGTTCCAAAGGCAGATACGCAGTATTTT
-	TRBJ2-1	-	TRBV30	CAWNRQAPLDEQFF	TGTGCCTGGAATAGACAAGCCCCATTGGATGAGCAGTTCTTC
-	TRBJ2-3	TRBD2	TRBV7-8	CASSSRSWREFEDTQYF	TGTGCCAGCAGCTCCCGTAGTTGGCGGGAGTTTGAAGATACGCAGTATTTT
-	TRBJ2-7	TRBD1	TRBV20-1	CSFKVGTGGYEQYF	TGCAGTTTCAAAGTGGGGACAGGGGGCTACGAGCAGTACTTC
-	TRBJ1-6	-	TRBV27	CASSLSAGVRNSPLHF	TGTGCCAGCAGTTTATCAGCCGGGGTTAGGAATTCACCCCTCCACTTT
-	TRBJ1-2	-	TRBV24-1	CATSDRQGWHGYTF	TGTGCCACCAGTGATAGGCAGGGGTGGCATGGCTACACCTTC
-	TRBJ1-1	-	TRBV6-1	CASSEGGGTEAFF	TGTGCCAGCAGTGAAGGGGGTGGGACTGAAGCTTTCTTT
once	TRBJ2-1	-	TRBV7-2	CASSLWEGYTNEQFF	TGTGCCAGCAGCTTGTGGGAAGGCTATACAAATGAGCAGTTCTTC
many	TRBJ2-1	-	TRBV7-2	CASSDSRRRVPYNEQFF	TGTGCCAGCAGCGATTCTAGGCGCAGGGTCCCCTACAATGAGCAGTTCTTC
few	TRBJ2-7	-	TRBV18	CASSPRWQLYEQYF	TGTGCCAGCTCACCACGATGGCAACTCTACGAGCAGTACTTC
few	TRBJ1-4	-	TRBV10-3	CAIRADHGNEKLFF	TGTGCCATCAGAGCGGACCACGGGAACGAAAAACTGTTTTTT
-	TRBJ1-5	-	TRBV5-1	CASSPAGTARPQHF	TGCGCCAGCAGCCCGGCCGGGACCGCTCGGCCCCAGCATTTT
-	TRBJ1-2	TRBD1	TRBV6-1	CVSSEPLPSETGGRNYGYTF	TGTGTCAGCAGTGAACCATTACCTTCCGAGACAGGGGGGCGTAACTATGGCTACACCTTC
many	TRBJ2-1	TRBD1	TRBV6-5	CASTPTGTGGYNEQFF	TGTGCCAGCACCCCGACCGGGACAGGGGGCTACAATGAGCAGTTCTTC
-	TRBJ2-3	-	TRBV9	CASSVGGRVDTDTQYF	TGTGCCAGCAGCGTAGGGGGGCGCGTAGACACAGATACGCAGTATTTT
many	TRBJ2-7	-	TRBV6-2/TRBV6-3	CASSYEGSVYEQYF	TGTGCCAGCAGTTACGAGGGAAGTGTCTACGAGCAGTACTTC
-	TRBJ2-5	-	TRBV20-1	CSAHPRTDQETQYF	TGCAGTGCCCACCCTCGGACCGACCAAGAGACCCAGTACTTC
few	TRBJ2-5	-	TRBV20-1	CSARVPGLRETQYF	TGCAGTGCTAGAGTTCCAGGCCTCAGGGAGACCCAGTACTTC
-	TRBJ1-5	-	TRBV6-2/TRBV6-3	CASRIGDYSNQPQHF	TGTGCCAGCCGAATCGGAGACTATAGCAATCAGCCCCAGCATTTT
many	TRBJ2-7	-	TRBV4-1	CASSQDPGASYEQYF	TGCGCCAGCAGCCAAGATCCGGGGGCCTCCTACGAGCAGTACTTC
-	TRBJ2-7	-	TRBV4-1	CASSQAPQTYEQYF	TGCGCCAGCAGCCAGGCTCCACAAACCTACGAGCAGTACTTC
few	TRBJ1-4	-	TRBV7-8	CASSSLAGEKLFF	TGTGCCAGCAGCTCCCTTGCGGGTGAAAAACTGTTTTTT
-	TRBJ1-1	-	TRBV28	CASSFSIRINTEAFF	TGTGCCAGCAGTTTTTCGATCCGGATAAACACTGAAGCTTTCTTT
-	TRBJ1-1	-	TRBV12-3/TRBV12-4	CASSWGARGTEAFF	TGTGCCAGCAGTTGGGGGGCCCGGGGGACTGAAGCTTTCTTT
many	TRBJ2-7	-	TRBV29-1	CSVVGRGYEQYF	TGCAGCGTTGTAGGTAGAGGGTACGAGCAGTACTTC
few	TRBJ2-3	-	TRBV10-3	CAISVTDTQYF	TGTGCCATCAGTGTTACAGATACGCAGTATTTT
few	TRBJ2-1	-	TRBV11-1	CASSPGPDNEQFF	TGTGCCAGCAGCCCGGGGCCCGACAATGAGCAGTTCTTC
-	TRBJ2-1	TRBD2	TRBV6-2/TRBV6-3	CASSYSGVEQFF	TGTGCCAGCAGTTACAGCGGGGTTGAGCAGTTCTTC
few	TRBJ1-2	-	TRBV20-1	CSARGGTDNYGYTF	TGCAGTGCTAGAGGAGGGACTGACAACTATGGCTACACCTTC
-	TRBJ2-3	-	TRBV6-6	CASSYGALGGTDTQYF	TGTGCCAGCAGTTACGGGGCACTAGGGGGCACAGATACGCAGTATTTT
-	TRBJ1-3	-	TRBV5-1	CASSPSTGGSGGNTIYF	TGCGCCAGCAGCCCGTCGACAGGTGGCTCGGGGGGAAACACCATATATTTT
few	TRBJ1-4	-	TRBV7-9	CASSLRQGATNEKLFF	TGTGCCAGCAGCTTACGGCAGGGAGCAACTAATGAAAAACTGTTTTTT
-	TRBJ1-1	-	TRBV20-1	CSAGVTEAFF	TGCAGTGCTGGCGTCACTGAAGCTTTCTTT
many	TRBJ2-5	-	TRBV7-8	CASSRETQYF	TGTGCCAGCAGCCGAGAGACCCAGTACTTC
-	TRBJ1-5	-	TRBV27	CARKDGREPQHF	TGTGCCAGGAAAGATGGTAGGGAGCCCCAGCATTTT
-	TRBJ2-5	-	TRBV5-4	CASSLEGFGETQYF	TGTGCCAGCAGCTTGGAAGGGTTTGGAGAGACCCAGTACTTC
few	TRBJ2-5	-	TRBV12-3/TRBV12-4	CASSSPTGPRETQYF	TGTGCCAGCAGTTCCCCAACCGGGCCTAGGGAGACCCAGTACTTC